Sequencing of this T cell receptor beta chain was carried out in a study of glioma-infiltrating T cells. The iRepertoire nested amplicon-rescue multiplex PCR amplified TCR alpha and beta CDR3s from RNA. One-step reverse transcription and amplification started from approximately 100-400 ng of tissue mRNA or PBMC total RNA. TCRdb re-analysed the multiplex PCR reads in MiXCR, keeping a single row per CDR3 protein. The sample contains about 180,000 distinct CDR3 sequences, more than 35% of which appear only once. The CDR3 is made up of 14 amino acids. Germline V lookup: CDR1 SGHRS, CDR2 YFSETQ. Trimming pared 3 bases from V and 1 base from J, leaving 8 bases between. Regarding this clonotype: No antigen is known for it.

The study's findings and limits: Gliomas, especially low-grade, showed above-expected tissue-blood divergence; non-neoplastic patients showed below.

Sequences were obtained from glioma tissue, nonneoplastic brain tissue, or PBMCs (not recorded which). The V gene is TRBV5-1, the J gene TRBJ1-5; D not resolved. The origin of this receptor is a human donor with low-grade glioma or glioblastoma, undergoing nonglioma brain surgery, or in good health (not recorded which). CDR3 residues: CASSSYGSNQPQHF. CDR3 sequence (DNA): TGCGCCAGCAGCTCGTACGGGAGCAATCAGCCCCAGCATTTT.